This section outlines one T cell receptor beta chain sequence together with its context. The target antigen is unknown. The PCR made use of 60 Vbeta and 13 Jbeta primers. Source study methods: In a later analysis, about 11 million of 65 million to 90 million unique beta chains occurred in at least two donors. Clones were read by immunoSEQ multiplex PCR, and TCRdb kept only the in-frame ones, dropping some. That table furnishes V, J and clone size, whereas the DNA furnished D and trimming. In all, the sample yields roughly 220,000 clones. The sample comes from a study of cytomegalovirus exposure and HLA in healthy donors. Whole-study results and caveats: In a later analysis, across HLA loci, associated TCR counts were highest for DRB1, lowest for HLA-C. TCR beta chain V- and J-gene trimming was linked, in a later analysis, to a missense variant in DCLRE1C.

CDR1 is SGHRS, CDR2 YFSETQ, per germline. This CDR3 spans 15 amino acids. V lost 3 bases to trimming and J lost 0 bases; unmatched junction nucleotides: 4. This clonotype was obtained from a girl aged 2 to 9 in good health and CMV-seropositive. The chain links TRBV5-1 to TRBJ2-7; 9 nucleotides agree with TRBD2. Sequencing was carried out using PBMCs. The CDR3 reads CASSSTSGFSYEQYF. The CDR3 DNA reads as TGCGCCAGCAGCTCAACTAGCGGGTTCTCCTACGAGCAGTACTTC.